This TCR beta chain emerged from a study of cytomegalovirus exposure and HLA in healthy donors (dated by TCRdb to the late 2010s). Study-level background: The 650 to 800 repertoires of the first cohort and the roughly 120 validation repertoires were produced on the same platform, according to a later analysis. To predict cytomegalovirus infection status, the study brought together high-throughput TCR immunosequencing, statistical association of individual TCRs with disease status, and machine learning. Besides the first cohort of roughly 640 subjects, a separate validation cohort made up of some 110 different subjects was used. The study aimed to test whether cataloging public T cell receptors could reveal signatures of past pathogen exposure. On the study overall, not on this receptor specifically: In both the original and validation cohorts, the classifier was reported to diagnose cytomegalovirus status with high specificity and sensitivity. The authors suggested that the approach could potentially be extended to other disease states and immunological phenotypes. The validation cohort had no HLA typing available for a later analysis, so co-occurrence within that cohort was assessed over all 120 or so repertoires. Subsequent analysis determined that TCRs grouped into clusters in the first cohort also showed a tendency toward co-occurrence across the 130 or so validation repertoires, and 85% to 95% of cluster scores exceeded 0. In vitro tests confirmed that a few of the cytomegalovirus-associated TCR beta chains recognize cytomegalovirus antigens. While some public TCRs were present in many individuals, most TCR sequences turned up only very rarely across donors. A total of fewer than 200 TCR beta chains were listed by the study as associated with cytomegalovirus.

Relative to germline, V is missing 4 bases and J is missing 1 base, with 9 bases of the junction outside any gene match. The CDR3 contains 17 residues, cysteine and phenylalanine counted. Here the CDR3 DNA is all that survives: 51 bases in frame from base 1. CDR1 and CDR2 (SGHRS, YFSETQ) derive from the germline V gene. The library was produced with the immunoSEQ multiplex PCR assay. Regarding the original processing steps: A statistical classification framework was built to diagnose cytomegalovirus status from the catalog of TCR beta chain sequences. TCRdb re-hosts the immuneACCESS table, in-frame sequences only. Its copies lack some clones; in the studies checked, an unresolved V gene accounts for under half of them, and the cause for the rest is not known. Clone size and V and J calls were adopted from that table, with D and trimming inferred from the DNA. For this sample the table gives fewer than 200,000 clones, of which roughly 85% were detected only once. The biggest ten clones account for 15% to 20% of the sample.

Concerning this clone: Its recognized antigen is unknown. Base qualities are not at hand, and no much larger clone is one base apart.

The donors belonged to the validation cohort of about 130 subjects, which was separate from the roughly 670-subject first cohort. The origin of this receptor is a man between 18 and 29 years old in good health and CMV-seropositive. The V and J segments used are TRBV5-1 and TRBJ2-1; TRBD2 agrees with 9 junctional bases. Sequenced sample: PBMCs. The CDR3 has the sequence CASSPLIAGASYNEQFF. The sequence in DNA is TGCGCCAGCAGCCCCCTGATAGCGGGAGCTTCCTACAATGAGCAGTTCTTC.